These 10 T cell receptor beta chains share one sample of origin, sequenced in a study of blood T cell repertoires in COVID-19. Measured with immunoSEQ multiplex PCR; TCRdb has only the in-frame clones, and not every one. This table has 150,000 or so clones, 85% to 90% appearing once. The specimen was PBMCs or T cells enriched from blood (not recorded which). The receptor source for this set is a woman in her forties or fifties who had recovered from COVID-19.

This rearrangement joins TRBV5-4 to TRBJ2-4; 12 bases align to TRBD2. The CDR3 runs 18 residues. J lost 0 bases, V lost 4 bases, and 8 bases had no gene match. Germline lookup yields CDR1 SGHNT and CDR2 YYREEE (reference sequence). As DNA, the CDR3 is TGTGCCAGCAGCCCCGGGCTAGCGGGGGGGGTAGCCAAAAACATTCAGTACTTC. This encodes CASSPGLAGGVAKNIQYF.

This clone occurred once. This sequence joins TRBV30 and TRBJ2-3; TRBD2 might be the D (6 bases). This CDR3 spans 14 amino acids. Looked up from germline, CDR1 is GTSNPN and CDR2 is SVGIG (reference sequence). V was trimmed by 3 bases and J by 0 bases, leaving 10 bases between them. This chain's CDR3 is CAWREGLSTDTQYF. DNA of the CDR3: TGTGCCTGGAGGGAGGGGCTTAGCACAGATACGCAGTATTTT. The full variable domain, completed using reference TRBV30 and TRBJ2-3, is SQTIHQWPATLVQPVGSPLSLECTVEGTSNPNLYWYRQAAGRGLQLLFYSVGIGQISSEVPQNLSASRPQDRQFILSSKKLLLSDSGFYLCAWREGLSTDTQYFGPGTRLTVL.

This chain connects TRBV6-5 to TRBJ1-4; a possible D gene is TRBD1 (6 bases). This CDR3 has 14 residues. Germline CDR1 reads MNHEY; CDR2 reads SVGAGI. V lost 5 bases and J lost 0, with 7 bases in between. The CDR3: CASSRTATNEKLFF. In nucleotides, the CDR3 is TGTGCCAGCAGTCGGACAGCAACTAATGAAAAACTGTTTTTT.

The chain couples TRBV5-1 to TRBJ2-3, with 7 nucleotides matching TRBD2. The CDR3 sequence is 16 residues long. The trim removed 1 base at V and 0 bases at J, leaving 5 bases unmatched. The germline gives CDR1 SGHRS, CDR2 YFSETQ. CDR3 nucleotide sequence: TGCGCCAGCAGCTTGTTGCTAGCGGCTAGCACAGATACGCAGTATTTT. Amino acid sequence: CASSLLLAASTDTQYF. Full variable domain (outside the CDR3, taken from reference TRBV5-1 and TRBJ2-3): KAGVTQTPRYLIKTRGQQVTLSCSPISGHRSVSWYQQTPGQGLQFLFEYFSETQRNKGNFPGRFSGRQFSNSRSEMNVSTLELGDSALYLCASSLLLAASTDTQYFGPGTRLTVL.

The chain carries TRBV2 and TRBJ2-3; the match to TRBD2 covers 12 bases. The germline CDR1 and CDR2 sequences are SNHLY and FYNNEI. V lost 6 bases to trimming and J lost 5 bases; unmatched junction nucleotides: 6. CDR3 length: 15 residues. CDR3 in amino acids: CASRGQGLAGDTQYF. As DNA, the CDR3 is TGTGCCAGCAGGGGTCAGGGACTAGCGGGAGATACGCAGTATTTT.

The chain carries TRBV19 and TRBJ2-1; 9 bases line up with TRBD2. The junction had 8 bases not matched to a gene; V was cut back by 5 bases and J by 0 bases. Germline V gene sequence: CDR1 LNHDA, CDR2 SQIVND (reference sequence). The CDR3 is 17 residues long. The CDR3 nucleotides read TGTGCCAGTAGTGGCCGACTAGCGGCGAGCTCCTACAATGAGCAGTTCTTC. As protein: CASSGRLAASSYNEQFF.

The V call is TRBV19, the J call TRBJ2-4, with D possibly TRBD2 on 6 matching bases. In germline, CDR1 is LNHDA, CDR2 SQIVND (reference sequence). This CDR3 region has 16 residues. Trimming left V 8 bases short and J 9 bases short, with 26 bases between. The CDR3: CASEGTDSLGGGIQYF. The CDR3 nucleotides read TGTGCCAGTGAGGGGACTGACTCCCTTGGTGGCGGCATTCAGTACTTC.

The chain carries TRBV4-2 and TRBJ1-2, with 7 bases that match TRBD1. The junction had 15 bases not matched to a gene; V was cut back by 0 bases and J by 8 bases. In germline, CDR1 is LGHNA, CDR2 YNFKEQ. The CDR3 is 17 amino acids. Here the CDR3 reads CASSQEFGGGHSRGYTF. CDR3 nucleotides: TGTGCCAGCAGCCAAGAGTTCGGAGGGGGCCATTCTAGGGGCTACACCTTC.

On this clone itself: Within the sample, other DNA sequences also encode this same CDR3. This chain joins TRBV7-3 and TRBJ2-3; 11 nucleotides match TRBD2. This CDR3 is built from 15 residues. Unmatched junction bases numbered 3, after V lost 5 bases and J lost 2 bases. Looked up from germline, CDR1 is SGHTA and CDR2 is FQGTGA. CDR3 DNA: TGTGCCAGCAGCCTAGCGGGGGGCTCCACAGATACGCAGTATTTT. Translation: CASSLAGGSTDTQYF.

The chain recombines TRBV19 with TRBJ1-2; 7 positions match TRBD1. J gave up 7 bases and V 6 bases, and 11 bases lay outside the gene matches. Per germline, CDR1 LNHDA and CDR2 SQIVND (reference sequence). The CDR3 consists of 14 residues. The CDR3 nucleotides read TGTGCCAGTAGGCAGACAGGGATCGTGGGTGGCTACACCTTC. This sequence encodes CASRQTGIVGGYTF.